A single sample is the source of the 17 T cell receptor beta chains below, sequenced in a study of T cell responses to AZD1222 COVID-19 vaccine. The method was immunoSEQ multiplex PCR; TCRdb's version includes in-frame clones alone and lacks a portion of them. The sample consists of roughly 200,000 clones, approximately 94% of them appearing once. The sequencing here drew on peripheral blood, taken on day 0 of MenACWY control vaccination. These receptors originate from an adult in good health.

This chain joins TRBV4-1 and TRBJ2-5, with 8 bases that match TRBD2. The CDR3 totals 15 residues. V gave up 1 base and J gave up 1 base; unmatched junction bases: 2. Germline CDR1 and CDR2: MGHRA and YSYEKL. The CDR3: CASSQAGTSQETQYF. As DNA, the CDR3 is TGCGCCAGCAGCCAAGCCGGGACTAGCCAAGAGACCCAGTACTTC.

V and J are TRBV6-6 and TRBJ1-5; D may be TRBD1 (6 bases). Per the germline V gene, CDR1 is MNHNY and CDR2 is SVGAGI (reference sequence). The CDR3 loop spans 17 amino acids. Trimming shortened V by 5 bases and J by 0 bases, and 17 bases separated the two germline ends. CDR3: CASSPLPGGNSNQPQHF. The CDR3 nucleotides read TGTGCCAGCAGTCCTCTTCCCGGGGGCAATAGCAATCAGCCCCAGCATTTT.

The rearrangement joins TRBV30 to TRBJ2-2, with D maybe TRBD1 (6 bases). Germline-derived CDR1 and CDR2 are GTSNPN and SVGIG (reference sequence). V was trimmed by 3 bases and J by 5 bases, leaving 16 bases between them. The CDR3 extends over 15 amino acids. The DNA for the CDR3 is TGTGCCTGGAGCTATACAGGGATTGGGACCGGGGAGCTGTTTTTT. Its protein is CAWSYTGIGTGELFF.

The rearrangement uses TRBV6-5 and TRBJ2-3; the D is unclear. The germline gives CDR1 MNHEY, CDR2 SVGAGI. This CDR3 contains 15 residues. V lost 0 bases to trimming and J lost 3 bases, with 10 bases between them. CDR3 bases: TGTGCCAGCAGTTACTCAGGGCGTATAACAGATACGCAGTATTTT. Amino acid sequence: CASSYSGRITDTQYF.

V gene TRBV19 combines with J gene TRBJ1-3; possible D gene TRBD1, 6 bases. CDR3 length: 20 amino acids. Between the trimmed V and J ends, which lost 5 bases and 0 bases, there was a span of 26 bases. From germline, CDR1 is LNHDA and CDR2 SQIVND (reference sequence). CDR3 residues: CASSRPTGTTQFSSGNTIYF. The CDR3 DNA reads TGTGCCAGTAGTCGTCCGACCGGGACAACACAGTTTTCCTCTGGAAACACCATATATTTT.

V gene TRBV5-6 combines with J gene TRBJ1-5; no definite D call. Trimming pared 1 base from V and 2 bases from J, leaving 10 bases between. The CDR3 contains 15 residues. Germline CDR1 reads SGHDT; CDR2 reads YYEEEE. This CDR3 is CASSLYGWGNQPQHF. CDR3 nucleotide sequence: TGTGCCAGCAGCTTGTACGGGTGGGGCAATCAGCCCCAGCATTTT.

The CDR3 nucleotides read TGTGCCAGCAACCTGATGACCCAAAATGGCTACACCTTC. Translated: CASNLMTQNGYTF. The chain links TRBV12-3 or TRBV12-4 to TRBJ1-2, with D unresolved. The CDR3 covers 13 residues. V lost 7 bases to trimming and J lost 6 bases, with 15 bases between them.

CDR3 sequence (DNA): TGTGCCAGCAGTGAACTGTGGGCATCGGGTTTTAGCTCACCCCTCCACTTT. It specifies CASSELWASGFSSPLHF. The chain joins TRBV6-1 to TRBJ1-6; D remains ambiguous. The CDR3 totals 17 residues. Trimming took off 2 bases at V and 10 bases at J, with 21 bases between the two ends. Germline CDR1 is MNHNS and CDR2 is SASEGT.

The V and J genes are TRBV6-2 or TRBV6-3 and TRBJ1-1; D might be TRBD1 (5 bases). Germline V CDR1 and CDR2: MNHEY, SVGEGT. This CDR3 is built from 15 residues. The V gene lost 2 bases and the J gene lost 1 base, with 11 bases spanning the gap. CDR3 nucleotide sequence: TGTGCCAGCAGTTACAATCCAGGGCGGAACACTGAAGCTTTCTTT. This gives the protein CASSYNPGRNTEAFF.

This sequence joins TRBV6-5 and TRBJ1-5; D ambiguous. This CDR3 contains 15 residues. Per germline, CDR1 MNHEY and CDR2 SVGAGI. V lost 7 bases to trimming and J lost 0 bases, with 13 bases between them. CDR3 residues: CASKKAYDSNQPQHF. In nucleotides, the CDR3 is TGTGCCAGCAAAAAAGCGTATGATAGCAATCAGCCCCAGCATTTT.

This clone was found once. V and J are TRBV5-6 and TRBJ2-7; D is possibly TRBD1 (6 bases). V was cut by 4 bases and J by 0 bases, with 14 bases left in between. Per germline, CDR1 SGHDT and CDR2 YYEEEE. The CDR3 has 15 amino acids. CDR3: CASSVGQTPSYEQYF. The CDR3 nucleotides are TGTGCCAGCAGCGTGGGACAAACACCCTCCTACGAGCAGTACTTC.

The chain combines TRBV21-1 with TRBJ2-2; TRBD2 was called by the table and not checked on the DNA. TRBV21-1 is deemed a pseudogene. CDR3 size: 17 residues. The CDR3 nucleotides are TGTGCCAGCAGCAAGCGGGTTGATCCAACAATCACCGGGGAGCTGTTTTTT. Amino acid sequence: CASSKRVDPTITGELFF.

The CDR3 sequence: CASSVLGRGNTGELFF. The DNA of the CDR3 is TGTGCCAGCAGCGTCCTAGGGAGGGGGAACACCGGGGAGCTGTTTTTT. The chain carries TRBV7-6 and TRBJ2-2; 7 bases are a match to TRBD2. This CDR3 contains 16 residues. CDR1 SGHVS and CDR2 FNYEAQ come from the germline V gene. Unmatched junction bases numbered 7, after V lost 5 bases and J lost 1 base. The complete variable domain, with remaining parts taken from reference TRBV7-6 and TRBJ2-2, reads GAGVSQSPRYKVTKRGQDVALRCDPISGHVSLYWYRQALGQGPEFLTYFNYEAQQDKSGLPNDRFSAERPEGSISTLTIQRTEQRDSAMYRCASSVLGRGNTGELFFGEGSRLTVL.

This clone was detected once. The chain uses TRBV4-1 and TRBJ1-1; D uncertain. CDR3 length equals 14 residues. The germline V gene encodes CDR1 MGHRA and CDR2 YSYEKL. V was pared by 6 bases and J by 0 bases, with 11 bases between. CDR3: CASSHHTMNTEAFF. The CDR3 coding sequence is TGCGCCAGCAGTCATCATACGATGAACACTGAAGCTTTCTTT.

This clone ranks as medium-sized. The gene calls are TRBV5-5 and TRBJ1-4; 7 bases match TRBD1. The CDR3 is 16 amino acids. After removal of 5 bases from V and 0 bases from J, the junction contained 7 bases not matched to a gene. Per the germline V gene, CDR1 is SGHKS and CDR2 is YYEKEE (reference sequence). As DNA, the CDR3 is TGTGCCAGCAGGCCGACAGGGATCGCAACTAATGAAAAACTGTTTTTT. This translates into CASRPTGIATNEKLFF.

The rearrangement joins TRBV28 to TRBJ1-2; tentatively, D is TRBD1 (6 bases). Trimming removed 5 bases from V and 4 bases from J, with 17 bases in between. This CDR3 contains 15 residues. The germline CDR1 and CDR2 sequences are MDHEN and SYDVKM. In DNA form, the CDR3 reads TGTGCCAGCAGTACAGTGGGAGGGGGTGTCTATGGCTACACCTTC. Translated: CASSTVGGGVYGYTF.

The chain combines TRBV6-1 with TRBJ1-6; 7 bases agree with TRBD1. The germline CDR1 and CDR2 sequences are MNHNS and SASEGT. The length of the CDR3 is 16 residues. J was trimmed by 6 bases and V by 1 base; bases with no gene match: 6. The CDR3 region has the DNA TGTGCCAGCAGTGAAGACACAGGGGTTGTTAATTCACCCCTCCACTTT. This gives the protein CASSEDTGVVNSPLHF.